Listed below are T cell receptor beta chains from one sample, sequenced in a study of graft-versus-host responses after intestinal transplantation. The protocol was immunoSEQ multiplex PCR, while the TCRdb copy is restricted to in-frame clones and leaves out a portion. Seen here are about 19,000 clones, over 70% observed once, and the top ten hold 1.5% to 2%. Specimen: PBMCs, collected 14 days after transplant. The receptors stem from a human patient who received an intestinal transplant, so some T cells may come from the graft donor. Each CDR3 is given with its conserved first and last residue. D genes are given only for firm matches. The listing skips clone size in some rows; elsewhere it reads once, few, many or a size class.

d_gene,j_gene,abundance,v_gene,CDR3nt,CDR3aa
TRBD1,TRBJ1-5,.,TRBV6-5,TGTGCCAGCAGCAGGGGACAGGGGGCAATTGAGCCCCAGCATTTT,CASSRGQGAIEPQHF
.,TRBJ1-1,.,TRBV6-1,TGTGCCAGCAGTGTCTTCGGAACTGAAGCTTTCTTT,CASSVFGTEAFF
.,TRBJ2-2,.,TRBV27,TGTGCCAGCAGTTTCCAACAGGGAACCGGGGAGCTGTTTTTT,CASSFQQGTGELFF
.,TRBJ2-5,once,TRBV5-1,TGCGCCAGCAGCTTGGGGTCTGCCGAGACCCAGTACTTC,CASSLGSAETQYF
TRBD1,TRBJ1-2,.,TRBV4-1,TGCGCCAGCAGCCAAGATATGGACAGGACTGGCTACACCTTC,CASSQDMDRTGYTF
.,TRBJ2-6,.,TRBV27,TGTGCCAGTCGGCATGACGGGGCTGGGGCCAACGTCCTGACTTTC,CASRHDGAGANVLTF
.,TRBJ2-3,.,TRBV11-1,TGTGCCAGAGGCCCAGATACGCAGTATTTT,CARGPDTQYF
.,TRBJ2-4,.,TRBV7-9,TGTGCCAGCAGCTTAGTCGGCAGATTAGCCAAAAACATTCAGTACTTC,CASSLVGRLAKNIQYF
.,TRBJ2-1,.,TRBV7-2,TGTGCCAGCAGCCCCGGGGATGAGCAGTTCTTC,CASSPGDEQFF
TRBD1,TRBJ1-5,.,TRBV7-9,TGTGCCAGCAGCTTACAGGGGGGCGGTCAGCCCCAGCATTTT,CASSLQGGGQPQHF
.,TRBJ2-2,.,TRBV29-1,TGCAGCGTTGGGACTTTGGCCTCGAACACCGGGGAGCTGTTTTTT,CSVGTLASNTGELFF
.,TRBJ1-6,.,TRBV10-2,TGCGCCAGCACCGACAGTGGGGATAGAGATTCACCCCTCCACTTT,CASTDSGDRDSPLHF
TRBD1,TRBJ1-5,.,TRBV28,TGTGCCAGCAGTCGGGACAGCTATAGCAATCAGCCCCAGCATTTT,CASSRDSYSNQPQHF
.,TRBJ1-4,.,TRBV27,TGTGCCAGCAGTTTAATGCCTGGGGCTAATGAAAAACTGTTTTTT,CASSLMPGANEKLFF
TRBD1,TRBJ1-4,once,TRBV6-1,TGTGCCAGCAGGGATCGGACAGGGCTGGGTGAAAAACTGTTTTTT,CASRDRTGLGEKLFF
.,TRBJ2-7,.,TRBV6-5,TGTGCCAGCAGTTCCCTCGGGACGGCGGACTACGAGCAGTGCTTC,CASSSLGTADYEQCF
.,TRBJ2-7,.,TRBV18,TGTGCCAGCTCACCAGGGGCCCCCTACGAGCAGTACTTC,CASSPGAPYEQYF
.,TRBJ2-7,.,TRBV7-2,TGTGCCAGCAGCTTAGGAATCCAAGGGGTCTACGAGCAGTACTTC,CASSLGIQGVYEQYF
.,TRBJ1-1,.,TRBV19,TGTGCCACCCATCGAGGGGACGGATATACTCAGGGCACTGAAGCTTTCTTT,CATHRGDGYTQGTEAFF
.,TRBJ2-3,.,TRBV11-2,TGTGCCAGCAGCTTAGAAGGGTGGAGCACAGATACGCAGTATTTT,CASSLEGWSTDTQYF
TRBD1,TRBJ2-3,.,TRBV7-7,TGTGCCAGCAGCTTAAATGGACAGGGACGGGGTGGTCTTGGCACAGATACGCAGTATTTT,CASSLNGQGRGGLGTDTQYF
.,TRBJ1-3,.,TRBV5-4,TGTGCCAGCAGCTTGAACGGGGTAAACACCATATATTTT,CASSLNGVNTIYF
.,TRBJ1-1,.,TRBV6-1,TGTGCCAGCAGTGAATGGGTAGGCTCCTCCACTGAAGCTTTCTTT,CASSEWVGSSTEAFF
TRBD1,TRBJ1-1,.,TRBV4-2,TGTGCCAGCAGCCAAGATCGCGACAGGGAGGGATATACTGAAGCTTTCTTT,CASSQDRDREGYTEAFF
TRBD1,TRBJ1-2,.,TRBV29-1,TGCAGCGTGGAGATTGGGGACAGCTTCTATGGCTACACCTTC,CSVEIGDSFYGYTF
.,TRBJ2-3,.,TRBV5-1,TGCGCCAGCAGCTTGGAACTCGATGGCACAGATACGCAGTATTTT,CASSLELDGTDTQYF